The sequence of this T cell receptor beta chain was determined in a study of blood T cell repertoires in COVID-19. Background on the study: The study drew acute and convalescent COVID-19 samples from the United States, Italy and Spain. Sources were T cells, B-cell-depleted T cells, or PBMCs; the material itself was cDNA or gDNA.

This clone was seen only once. Germline values: CDR1 SGHRS, CDR2 YFSETQ. The trim removed 3 bases at V and 9 bases at J, leaving 6 bases unmatched. This CDR3 region has 14 residues. Original processing methods: Amplification from reference gene primers served as the basis for estimated nucleated cell counts. Sequencing was performed with immunoSEQ multiplex PCR; in TCRdb, only in-frame clones are kept and a portion is missing. The DNA gave D and trimming, while V, J and clone size come from that table. The table shows almost 200,000 clones, with roughly nine tenths occurring only once. The sequenced sample consisted of peripheral blood. This clonotype was sampled from a woman aged 70-85 years with acute or convalescent COVID-19. The chain has TRBV5-1 and TRBJ2-7, with 13 nucleotides matching TRBD2. The CDR3 reads CASSSGLAGLLQYF. CDR3 nucleotide sequence: TGCGCCAGCAGCTCGGGACTAGCGGGATTGTTGCAGTACTTC.